This passage covers 20 T cell receptor beta chains from one sample sequenced in a study of cytomegalovirus exposure and HLA in healthy donors. 60 Vbeta and 13 Jbeta primers were used in PCR. Using immunoSEQ multiplex PCR, the repertoire was profiled, and TCRdb retains in-frame clones only, with some absent. The table counts roughly 53,000 clones; about 2.5% lies in the top ten. What was sequenced was PBMCs. The receptors originated from a female donor in good health and CMV-seronegative.

The J gene is TRBJ2-7, the V gene TRBV6-5, with a weak D call TRBD1 (5 bases). V was cut by 4 bases and J by 2 bases, with 12 bases left in between. Germline V gene sequence: CDR1 MNHEY, CDR2 SVGAGI. The CDR3 length is 14 residues. In DNA form, the CDR3 reads TGTGCCAGCAGTTCCCCAGGGCGGACCTACGAGCAGTACTTC. This codes for CASSSPGRTYEQYF.

The V call is TRBV9, the J call TRBJ1-4; 7 positions agree with TRBD1. This CDR3 is 17 amino acids long. The ends lost 0 bases at V and 5 bases at J; junction bases unmatched: 10. Germline loops: CDR1 SGDLS, CDR2 YYNGEE. CDR3 nucleotide sequence: TGTGCCAGCAGCGTAGGGGACAGCCGAACACAAAATGAAAAACTGTTTTTT. This translates into CASSVGDSRTQNEKLFF.

This chain uses TRBV6-6 with TRBJ2-1, with no clear D. Trimming took 4 bases from V and 7 from J, leaving 5 bases between them. The CDR3 is 11 amino acids. The germline V gene has CDR1 MNHNY and CDR2 SVGAGI (reference sequence). As DNA, the CDR3 is TGTGCCAGCAGTTCTATGAATGAGCAGTTCTTC. This sequence encodes CASSSMNEQFF.

The genes are TRBV19 and TRBJ1-1; weak D call: TRBD1 (5 bases). The CDR3 sequence is 13 residues long. Trimming removed 10 bases from V and 0 bases from J, with 12 bases in between. Germline assignment: CDR1 LNHDA and CDR2 SQIVND (reference sequence). This chain's CDR3 is CATRGTLNTEAFF. CDR3 coding DNA: TGTGCCACGAGAGGGACTTTGAACACTGAAGCTTTCTTT.

The chain combines TRBV6-5 with TRBJ2-7; 13 nucleotides match TRBD2. Germline CDR1 and CDR2: MNHEY and SVGAGI. V dropped 5 bases and J dropped 4; count of bases not matched to a gene: 5. The CDR3 runs 15 residues. The CDR3 nucleotides read TGTGCCAGCAGTCCAACTAGCGGGAGGGATTACGAGCAGTACTTC. It yields the protein CASSPTSGRDYEQYF.

The V call is TRBV6-5, the J call TRBJ2-5; the match to TRBD1 covers 7 bases. Germline V gene sequence: CDR1 MNHEY, CDR2 SVGAGI. Germline trimming cut 5 bases from V and 1 base from J; bases unmatched to any gene: 7. The CDR3 sequence is 15 residues long. Here the CDR3 reads CASSPSRGSQETQYF. CDR3 DNA sequence: TGTGCCAGCAGTCCAAGCAGGGGGAGCCAAGAGACCCAGTACTTC.

The V and J genes are TRBV4-1 and TRBJ2-7; a possible D gene is TRBD2 (6 bases). This CDR3 contains 15 residues. Germline V CDR1 and CDR2: MGHRA, YSYEKL. Trimming removed 2 bases from V and 7 bases from J, with 18 bases in between. The CDR3 nucleotides read TGCGCCAGCAGCCAACCACAAGGGAGGTGGAGGGAGCAGTACTTC. This sequence encodes CASSQPQGRWREQYF.

V usage is TRBV5-1 and J usage is TRBJ2-7; TRBD2 matches at 14 bases. The CDR3 consists of 19 residues. Trimming at V came to 5 bases and at J to 4 bases, leaving 17 bases not matched to a gene. CDR1 and CDR2 from the germline V gene are SGHRS and YFSETQ. CDR3 in DNA: TGCGCCAGCAGTCCGTGGGGGACTAGCGGGAGTTCGCTGGGGTACGAGCAGTACTTC. It yields the protein CASSPWGTSGSSLGYEQYF.

The rearrangement links TRBV30 to TRBJ1-1; 8 bases are shared with TRBD1. After removal of 2 bases from V and 7 bases from J, the junction contained 6 bases not matched to a gene. The CDR3 sequence is 13 residues long. Germline loops: CDR1 GTSNPN, CDR2 SVGIG (reference sequence). This CDR3 reads CAWSRAGGNEAFF. In nucleotides, the CDR3 is TGTGCCTGGAGTAGGGCAGGGGGCAATGAAGCTTTCTTT. The complete variable domain, with remaining parts taken from reference TRBV30 and TRBJ1-1, reads SQTIHQWPATLVQPVGSPLSLECTVEGTSNPNLYWYRQAAGRGLQLLFYSVGIGQISSEVPQNLSASRPQDRQFILSSKKLLLSDSGFYLCAWSRAGGNEAFFGQGTRLTVV.

V and J are TRBV6-6 and TRBJ2-3; 12 bases agree with TRBD2. V trimming: 6 bases; J trimming: 2 bases; junction bases outside the gene matches: 6. Germline-derived CDR1 and CDR2 are MNHNY and SVGAGI (reference sequence). The CDR3 loop spans 16 amino acids. DNA of the CDR3: TGTGCCAGCAGCCCGCGACTAGCGGGAGTCACAGATACGCAGTATTTT. This codes for CASSPRLAGVTDTQYF.

The rearrangement uses TRBV4-1 and TRBJ1-2; a possible D gene is TRBD1 (6 bases). This CDR3 has 14 residues. V dropped 1 base and J dropped 6 bases, with 12 bases sitting between them. Germline loops: CDR1 MGHRA, CDR2 YSYEKL. The CDR3 spells CASSQVGQGNGYTF. CDR3 nucleotide sequence: TGCGCCAGCAGCCAAGTGGGGCAGGGGAATGGCTACACCTTC.

V gene TRBV4-1 combines with J gene TRBJ2-1; D uncertain. The V end lost 1 base, the J end lost 13 bases, and 11 bases lay between the germline ends. This CDR3 is 12 amino acids long. In germline, CDR1 is MGHRA, CDR2 YSYEKL. CDR3 sequence reads: CASSQAGRDQFF. CDR3 in DNA: TGCGCCAGCAGCCAAGCGGGTAGAGATCAGTTCTTC.

The rearrangement joins TRBV7-2 to TRBJ2-2, with no clear D. V lost 3 bases and J lost 5, with 10 bases in between. The germline V gene has CDR1 SGHTA and CDR2 FQGNSA. The CDR3 loop spans 14 amino acids. The CDR3 nucleotides are TGTGCCAGCAGCTTGTCGGAGTGGACCGGGGAGCTGTTTTTT. This translates into CASSLSEWTGELFF.

The gene calls are TRBV27 and TRBJ1-5, with a possible D match to TRBD1 (6 bases). The CDR3 extends over 17 amino acids. Germline loops: CDR1 MNHEY, CDR2 SMNVEV (reference sequence). Trimming cost V 6 bases and J 0 bases, with 18 bases left between them. Here the CDR3 reads CASRGTSVAYSNQPQHF. The CDR3 coding sequence is TGTGCCAGCAGGGGGACAAGCGTGGCCTATAGCAATCAGCCCCAGCATTTT.

The V gene is TRBV30, the J gene TRBJ2-5, with 11 bases lining up with TRBD2. CDR1 is GTSNPN and CDR2 is SVGIG in the germline V gene (reference sequence). V shed 3 bases and J 9 bases; nucleotides not matched to a gene: 9. This CDR3 is built from 14 residues. DNA of the CDR3: TGTGCCTGGAGCGCAGTAGCGGGGGGGAAGGCCCAGTACTTC. Protein product: CAWSAVAGGKAQYF. Drawing the rest from reference TRBV30 and TRBJ2-5, the complete variable domain is SQTIHQWPATLVQPVGSPLSLECTVEGTSNPNLYWYRQAAGRGLQLLFYSVGIGQISSEVPQNLSASRPQDRQFILSSKKLLLSDSGFYLCAWSAVAGGKAQYFGPGTRLLVL.

This chain links TRBV5-1 with TRBJ2-7; the D gene is possibly TRBD2 (6 bases). This CDR3 contains 13 residues. CDR1 is SGHRS and CDR2 is YFSETQ in the germline V gene. V was cut by 2 bases and J by 4 bases, with 10 bases left in between. The CDR3 DNA follows: TGCGCCAGCAGCTTTGGAGGGGAATACGAGCAGTACTTC. This gives the protein CASSFGGEYEQYF.

Comment on this clone: Other DNA sequences within the sample encode an identical CDR3. V is TRBV30 and J is TRBJ1-2; D gene uncertain. Looked up from germline, CDR1 is GTSNPN and CDR2 is SVGIG (reference sequence). V was trimmed by 0 bases and J by 4 bases, leaving 6 bases between them. The CDR3 covers 12 residues. For the CDR3, the DNA is TGTGCCTGGAGTGTACGAGGCTATGGCTACACCTTC. Its translation is CAWSVRGYGYTF.

The rearrangement links TRBV30 to TRBJ2-7, with a tentative D call TRBD1 (6 bases). The CDR3 covers 15 residues. Trimming removed 0 bases from V and 2 bases from J, with 14 bases in between. The germline gives CDR1 GTSNPN, CDR2 SVGIG (reference sequence). The CDR3 loop reads CAWSVETGGPYEQYF. CDR3 sequence (DNA): TGTGCCTGGAGTGTAGAGACAGGTGGCCCCTACGAGCAGTACTTC.

This rearrangement joins TRBV5-1 to TRBJ2-1; D uncertain. This CDR3 has 17 amino acids. The V and J ends lost 3 bases and 5 bases respectively, with 21 bases between them. In germline, CDR1 is SGHRS, CDR2 YFSETQ. Written as DNA, the CDR3 is TGCGCCAGCAGCTCCGCTTTAGTAGGAGTAGCCGACAATGAGCAGTTCTTC. Its protein product is CASSSALVGVADNEQFF.

The chain couples TRBV15 to TRBJ1-2, with D hard to call. The germline V gene encodes CDR1 LNHNV and CDR2 YYDKDF (reference sequence). There are 15 residues in the CDR3. V lost 1 base to trimming and J lost 7 bases, with 16 bases between them. In DNA, the CDR3 is TGTGCCACCAGCAGAGTATCGAGGGAGATCTCTGGCTACACCTTC. Encoded protein: CATSRVSREISGYTF.